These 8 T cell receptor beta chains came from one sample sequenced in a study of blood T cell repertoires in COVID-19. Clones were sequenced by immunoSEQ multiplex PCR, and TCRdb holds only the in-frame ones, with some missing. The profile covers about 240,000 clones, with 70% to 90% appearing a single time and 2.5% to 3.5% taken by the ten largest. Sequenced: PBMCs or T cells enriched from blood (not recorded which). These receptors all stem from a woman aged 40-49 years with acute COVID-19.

Written as DNA, the CDR3 is TGTGCCAGCAGCCGGGACAGCAAATCGGGCTACGAGCAGTACTTC. Its protein is CASSRDSKSGYEQYF. The J gene is TRBJ2-7, the V gene TRBV5-4, with 7 bases identical to TRBD1. V dropped 4 bases and J dropped 3; count of bases not matched to a gene: 10. The CDR3 has 15 amino acids. CDR1 and CDR2 from the germline V gene are SGHNT and YYREEE (reference sequence).

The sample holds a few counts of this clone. CDR3 bases: TGCGCCAGGGCGTCCGGGACAAACCAAGAGACCCAGTACTTC. It encodes CARASGTNQETQYF. The rearrangement joins TRBV10-1 to TRBJ2-5; the D gene is possibly TRBD1 (6 bases). CDR1 is WNHNN and CDR2 is SYGVQD in the germline V gene (reference sequence). This CDR3 has 14 residues. Trimming removed 9 bases from V and 0 bases from J, with 14 bases in between.

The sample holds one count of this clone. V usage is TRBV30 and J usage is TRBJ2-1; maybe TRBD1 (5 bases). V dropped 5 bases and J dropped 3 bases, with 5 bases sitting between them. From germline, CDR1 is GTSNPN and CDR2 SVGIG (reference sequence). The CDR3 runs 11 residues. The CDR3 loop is CAWDSYNEQFF. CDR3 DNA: TGTGCCTGGGACAGCTACAATGAGCAGTTCTTC.

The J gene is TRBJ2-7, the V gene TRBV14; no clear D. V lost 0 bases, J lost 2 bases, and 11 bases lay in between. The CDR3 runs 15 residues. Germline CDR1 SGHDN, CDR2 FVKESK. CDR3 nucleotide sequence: TGTGCCAGCAGCCAAGATTATGGCGGAGCCTACGAGCAGTACTTC. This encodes CASSQDYGGAYEQYF.

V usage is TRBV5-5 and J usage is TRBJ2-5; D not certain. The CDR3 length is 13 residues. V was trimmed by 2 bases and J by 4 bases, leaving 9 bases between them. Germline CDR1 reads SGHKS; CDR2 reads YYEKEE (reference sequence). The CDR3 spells CASSLGGGETQYF. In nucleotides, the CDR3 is TGTGCCAGCAGCTTAGGTGGCGGAGAGACCCAGTACTTC. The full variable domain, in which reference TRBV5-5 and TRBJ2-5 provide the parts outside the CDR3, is DAGVTQSPTHLIKTRGQQVTLRCSPISGHKSVSWYQQVLGQGPQFIFQYYEKEERGRGNFPDRFSARQFPNYSSELNVNALLLGDSALYLCASSLGGGETQYFGPGTRLLVL.

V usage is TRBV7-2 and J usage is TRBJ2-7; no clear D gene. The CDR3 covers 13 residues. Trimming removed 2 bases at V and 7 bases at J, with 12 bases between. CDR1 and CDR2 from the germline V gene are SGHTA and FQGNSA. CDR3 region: CASSLPSLVEQYF. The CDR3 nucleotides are TGTGCCAGCAGCTTACCCAGTTTGGTTGAGCAGTACTTC. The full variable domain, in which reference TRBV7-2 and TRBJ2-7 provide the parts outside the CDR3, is GAGVSQSPSNKVTEKGKDVELRCDPISGHTALYWYRQSLGQGLEFLIYFQGNSAPDKSGLPSDRFSAERTGGSVSTLTIQRTQQEDSAVYLCASSLPSLVEQYFGPGTRLTVT.

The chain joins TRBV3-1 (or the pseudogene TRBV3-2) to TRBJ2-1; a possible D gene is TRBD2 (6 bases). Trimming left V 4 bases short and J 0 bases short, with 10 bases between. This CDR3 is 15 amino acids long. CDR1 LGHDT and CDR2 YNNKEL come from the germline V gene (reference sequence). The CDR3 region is CASSRAGSSYNEQFF. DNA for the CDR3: TGTGCCAGCAGCCGGGCCGGGAGCTCCTACAATGAGCAGTTCTTC.

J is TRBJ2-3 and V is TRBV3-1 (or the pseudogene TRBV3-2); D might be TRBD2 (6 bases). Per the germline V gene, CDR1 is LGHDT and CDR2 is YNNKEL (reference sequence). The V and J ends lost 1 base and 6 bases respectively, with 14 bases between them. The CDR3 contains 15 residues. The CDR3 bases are TGTGCCAGCAGCCAAGGGCTAGCGAACGCGGATACGCAGTATTTT. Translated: CASSQGLANADTQYF.